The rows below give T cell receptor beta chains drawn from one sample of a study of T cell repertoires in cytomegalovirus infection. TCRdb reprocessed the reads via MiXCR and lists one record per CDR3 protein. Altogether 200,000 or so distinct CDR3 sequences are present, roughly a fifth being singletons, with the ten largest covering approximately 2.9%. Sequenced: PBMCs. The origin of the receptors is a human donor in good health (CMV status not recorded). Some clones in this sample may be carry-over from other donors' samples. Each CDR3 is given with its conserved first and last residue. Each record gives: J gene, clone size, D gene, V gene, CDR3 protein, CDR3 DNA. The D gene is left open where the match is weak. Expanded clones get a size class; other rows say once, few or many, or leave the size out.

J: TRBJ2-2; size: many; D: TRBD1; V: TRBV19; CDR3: CASSGTGSGELFF; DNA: TGTGCCAGTAGTGGGACAGGGTCCGGGGAGCTGTTTTTT
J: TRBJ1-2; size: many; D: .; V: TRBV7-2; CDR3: CASSLSLGGTHNYGYTF; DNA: TGTGCCAGCAGCTTATCCCTGGGGGGGACACATAACTATGGCTACACCTTC
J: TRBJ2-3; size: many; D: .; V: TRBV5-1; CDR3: CASSSGHGTDTQYF; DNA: TGCGCCAGCAGCTCGGGACATGGCACAGATACGCAGTATTTT
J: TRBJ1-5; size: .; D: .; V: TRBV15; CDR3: CATSRVPGNQPQHF; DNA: TGTGCCACCAGCAGAGTTCCGGGAAATCAGCCCCAGCATTTT
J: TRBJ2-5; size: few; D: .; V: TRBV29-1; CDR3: CSVEGSIQETQYF; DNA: TGCAGCGTTGAAGGCAGCATCCAAGAGACCCAGTACTTC
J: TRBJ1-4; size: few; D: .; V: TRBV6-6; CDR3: CASSVGRLGEKLFF; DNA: TGTGCCAGCAGTGTTGGCAGGCTTGGTGAAAAACTGTTTTTT
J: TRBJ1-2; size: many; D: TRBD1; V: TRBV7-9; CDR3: CASSHRTGTGYGYTF; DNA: TGTGCCAGCAGCCATCGGACAGGGACGGGCTATGGCTACACCTTC
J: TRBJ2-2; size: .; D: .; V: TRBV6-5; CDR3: CASSYKFGGRNTGELFF; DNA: TGTGCCAGCAGTTATAAATTTGGGGGCCGAAACACCGGGGAGCTGTTTTTT
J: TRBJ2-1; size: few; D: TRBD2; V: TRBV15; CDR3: CATSRPGLAEDNEQFF; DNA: TGTGCCACCAGCAGACCTGGACTAGCGGAAGACAATGAGCAGTTCTTC
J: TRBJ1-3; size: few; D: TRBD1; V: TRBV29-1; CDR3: CSVDPHRGSGNTIYF; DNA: TGCAGCGTTGATCCCCACAGGGGCTCTGGAAACACCATATATTTT
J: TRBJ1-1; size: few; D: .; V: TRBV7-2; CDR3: CASSLVYKNTEAFF; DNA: TGTGCCAGCAGCTTAGTGTACAAGAACACTGAAGCTTTCTTT
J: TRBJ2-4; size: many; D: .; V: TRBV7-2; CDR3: CASSQRGQKTYQYF; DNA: TGTGCCAGCAGCCAGCGAGGACAGAAAACCTATCAGTACTTC
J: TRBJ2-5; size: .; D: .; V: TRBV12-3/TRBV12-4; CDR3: CASRNKGGQETQYF; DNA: TGTGCCAGCAGGAACAAGGGTGGACAAGAGACCCAGTACTTC
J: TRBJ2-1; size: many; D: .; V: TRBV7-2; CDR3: CASSPNGNNEQFF; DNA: TGTGCCAGCAGCCCGAATGGTAACAATGAGCAGTTCTTC
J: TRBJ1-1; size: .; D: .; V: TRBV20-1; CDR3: CSASISGTEAFF; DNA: TGCAGTGCTTCCATCAGCGGTACTGAAGCTTTCTTT
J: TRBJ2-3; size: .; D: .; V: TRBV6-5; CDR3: CASSERRQKITDTQYF; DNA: TGTGCCAGCAGTGAAAGGAGACAGAAGATCACAGATACGCAGTATTTT
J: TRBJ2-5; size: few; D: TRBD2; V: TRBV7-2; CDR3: CASSFGASGGQETQYF; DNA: TGTGCCAGCAGCTTCGGGGCTAGCGGGGGGCAAGAGACCCAGTACTTC
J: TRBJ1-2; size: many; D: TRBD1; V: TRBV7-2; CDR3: CASSLAGQGVGGYTF; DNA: TGTGCCAGCAGCTTAGCGGGGCAGGGGGTTGGAGGCTACACCTTC
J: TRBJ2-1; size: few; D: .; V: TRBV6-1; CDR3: CASSEARLDRNEQFF; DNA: TGTGCCAGCAGTGAAGCTCGCCTTGACCGCAATGAGCAGTTCTTC
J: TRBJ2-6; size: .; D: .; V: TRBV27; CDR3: CASSRLVVGISGANVLTF; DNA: TGTGCCAGCTCTCGGCTAGTCGTCGGTATCTCTGGGGCCAACGTCCTGACTTTC
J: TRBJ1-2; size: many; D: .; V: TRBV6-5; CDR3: CASSYSRTRLLNYGYTF; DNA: TGTGCCAGCAGTTACTCCCGTACTAGGCTTCTTAACTATGGCTACACCTTC
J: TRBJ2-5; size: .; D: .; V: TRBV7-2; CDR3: CASSLSQHQETQYF; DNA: TGTGCCAGCAGCTTATCACAGCACCAAGAGACCCAGTACTTC
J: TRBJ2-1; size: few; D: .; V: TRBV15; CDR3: CATSTGDITGGGNEQFF; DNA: TGTGCCACCAGCACAGGGGACATTACAGGGGGGGGCAATGAGCAGTTCTTC
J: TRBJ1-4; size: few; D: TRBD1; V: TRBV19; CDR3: CASSTRDRGRGTNEKLFF; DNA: TGTGCCAGTAGTACCCGGGACAGGGGACGAGGAACTAATGAAAAACTGTTTTTT
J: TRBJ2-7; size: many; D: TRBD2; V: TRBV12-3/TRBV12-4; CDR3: CASSSPASGAYEQYF; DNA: TGTGCCAGCAGTTCCCCCGCTAGCGGGGCGTACGAGCAGTACTTC
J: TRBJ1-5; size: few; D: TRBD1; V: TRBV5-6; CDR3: CASSLGTGIGQPQHF; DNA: TGTGCCAGCAGCTTGGGGACAGGGATCGGGCAGCCCCAGCATTTT
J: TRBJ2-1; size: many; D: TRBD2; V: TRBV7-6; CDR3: CASSLNGGGSSYNEQFF; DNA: TGTGCCAGCAGCTTAAACGGCGGGGGGAGCTCCTACAATGAGCAGTTCTTC
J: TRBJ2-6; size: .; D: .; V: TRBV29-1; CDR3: CSAREKAQSSGANVLTF; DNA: TGCAGCGCTAGGGAGAAAGCTCAAAGCTCTGGGGCCAACGTCCTGACTTTC
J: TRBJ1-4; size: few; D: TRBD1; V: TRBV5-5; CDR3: CASSLTRQGTNEKLFF; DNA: TGTGCCAGCAGCTTGACAAGACAGGGAACTAATGAAAAACTGTTTTTT
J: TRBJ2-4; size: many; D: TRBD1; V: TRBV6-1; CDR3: CASWGTGDVEAKNIQYF; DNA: TGTGCCAGCTGGGGGACAGGGGACGTGGAGGCCAAAAACATTCAGTACTTC
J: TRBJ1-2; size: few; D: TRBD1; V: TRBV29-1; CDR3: CSVRRDRDIYTF; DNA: TGCAGCGTGCGCCGGGACAGGGATATTTACACCTTC
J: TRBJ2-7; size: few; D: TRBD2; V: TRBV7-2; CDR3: CASSLEPGGGYEQYF; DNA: TGTGCCAGCAGCTTAGAACCGGGGGGGGGCTACGAGCAGTACTTC
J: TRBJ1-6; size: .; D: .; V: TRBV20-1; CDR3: CSAPGPSNSPLHF; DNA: TGCAGTGCCCCCGGGCCATCTAATTCACCCCTCCACTTT
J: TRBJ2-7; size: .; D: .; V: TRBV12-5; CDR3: CASGLIGGFGEQYF; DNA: TGTGCTAGTGGTTTGATTGGAGGCTTTGGCGAGCAGTACTTC
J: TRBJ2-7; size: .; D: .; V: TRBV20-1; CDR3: CSAREGRWPNEQYF; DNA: TGCAGTGCTAGAGAAGGGCGATGGCCTAACGAGCAGTACTTC
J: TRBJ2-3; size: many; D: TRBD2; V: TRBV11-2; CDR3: CASSSGGGTSGTDTQYF; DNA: TGTGCCAGCAGCTCAGGGGGGGGGACTAGCGGCACAGATACGCAGTATTTT
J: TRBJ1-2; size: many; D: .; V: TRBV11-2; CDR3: CASSLEGATVGGYTF; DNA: TGTGCCAGCAGCTTAGAGGGGGCGACAGTGGGAGGCTACACCTTC
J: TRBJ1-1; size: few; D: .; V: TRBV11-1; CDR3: CASSSRRGSSTEAFF; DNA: TGTGCCAGCAGCTCGAGACGGGGTTCATCGACTGAAGCTTTCTTT
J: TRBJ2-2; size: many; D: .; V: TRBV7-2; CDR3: CASSSTSPTGELFF; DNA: TGTGCCAGCAGCTCCACGTCCCCCACCGGGGAGCTGTTTTTT
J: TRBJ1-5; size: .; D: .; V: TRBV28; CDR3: CASSSWLQPQHF; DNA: TGTGCCAGCAGTTCATGGTTACAGCCCCAGCATTTT
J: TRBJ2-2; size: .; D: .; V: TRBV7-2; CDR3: CASSRSARDTGELFF; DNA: TGTGCCAGCAGCCGCAGCGCGCGAGACACCGGGGAGCTGTTTTTT
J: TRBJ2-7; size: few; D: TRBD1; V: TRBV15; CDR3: CATSRRTGIYEQYF; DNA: TGTGCCACCAGCAGGAGGACAGGGATCTACGAGCAGTACTTC
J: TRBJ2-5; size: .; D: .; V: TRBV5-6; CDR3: CASSFRVQETQYF; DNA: TGTGCCAGCAGCTTTAGGGTCCAAGAGACCCAGTACTTC
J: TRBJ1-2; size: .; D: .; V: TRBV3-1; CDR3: CASSQYGYGYTF; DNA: TGTGCCAGCAGCCAATACGGGTATGGCTACACCTTC
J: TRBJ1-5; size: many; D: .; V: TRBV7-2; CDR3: CASSQDKHSNQPQHF; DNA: TGTGCCAGCAGCCAAGACAAGCATAGCAATCAGCCCCAGCATTTT
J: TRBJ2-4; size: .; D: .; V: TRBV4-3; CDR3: CASSQRRGLDSIQYF; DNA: TGCGCCAGCAGCCAAAGACGGGGGTTGGACAGCATTCAGTACTTC
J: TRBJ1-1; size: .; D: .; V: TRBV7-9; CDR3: CASSLTASTEAIF; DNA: TGTGCCAGCAGCTTGACCGCTAGCACTGAAGCTATCTTT
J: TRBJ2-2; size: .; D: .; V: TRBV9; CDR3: CASSVDGTGELFF; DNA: TGTGCCAGCAGCGTAGATGGCACCGGGGAGCTGTTTTTT
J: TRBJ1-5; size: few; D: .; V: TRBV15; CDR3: CATSRAGGAVQPQHF; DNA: TGTGCCACCAGCAGAGCGGGGGGGGCGGTTCAGCCCCAGCATTTT
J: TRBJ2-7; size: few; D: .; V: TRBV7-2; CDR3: CASSLEVHSYEQYF; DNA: TGTGCCAGCAGCTTAGAGGTCCATTCCTACGAGCAGTACTTC
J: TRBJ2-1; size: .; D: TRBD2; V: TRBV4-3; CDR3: CASSRVTSGRPNEQFF; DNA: TGCGCCAGCAGCCGAGTAACTAGCGGGAGGCCCAATGAGCAGTTCTTC
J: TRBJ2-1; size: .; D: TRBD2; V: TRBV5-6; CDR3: CASSLWGLADNEQFF; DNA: TGTGCCAGCAGCTTGTGGGGACTAGCCGATAATGAGCAGTTCTTC
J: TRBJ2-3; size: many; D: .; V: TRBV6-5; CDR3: CASSYGTVVGDTQYF; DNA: TGTGCCAGCAGTTACGGGACGGTGGTTGGAGATACGCAGTATTTT
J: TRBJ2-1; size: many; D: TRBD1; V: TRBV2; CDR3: CASSAPPGQATYNEQFF; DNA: TGTGCCAGCAGTGCCCCCCCGGGACAGGCTACCTACAATGAGCAGTTCTTC